This T cell receptor beta chain was retrieved from a study of cytomegalovirus exposure and HLA in healthy donors. Whole-study context: In terms of ancestry, the Caucasian-associated cluster contained more than 65% of the roughly 400 genotyped donors.

Per the germline V gene, CDR1 is SGHRS and CDR2 is YFSETQ. This CDR3 spans 17 amino acids. Trimming removed 0 bases from V and 1 base from J; junction bases left unmatched: 5. Both 60 Vbeta primers and 13 Jbeta primers went into the PCR. TCRdb's copy holds only in-frame clones and misses some; the assay was immunoSEQ multiplex PCR. The sample contains roughly 160,000 clones, 87% of which appear only once. What was sequenced was PBMCs. This chain joins TRBV5-1 and TRBJ1-1; TRBD1 matches 11 bases. The sequence came from a young woman in good health and CMV-seronegative. The CDR3 DNA follows: TGCGCCAGCAGCTTGGCGCTGGGACAGGGGGGGAACACTGAAGCTTTCTTT. Amino acids: CASSLALGQGGNTEAFF.